This TCR beta chain was recorded in a study of control samples from healthy donors and cancer patients. This CDR3 spans 15 amino acids. V lost 0 bases and J lost 7, with 12 bases in between. The germline gives CDR1 ENHRY, CDR2 SYGVKD. Data came from immunoSEQ multiplex PCR; TCRdb stores just in-frame clones and leaves some out. The sample includes around 110,000 clones, more than 75% of them seen just once. This clone showed up just a few times. Material: blood. V and J are TRBV10-3 and TRBJ2-2, with D unresolved. The sequence was obtained from a woman in her seventies in good health. The CDR3 DNA follows: TGTGCCATCAGTGAGTCGGCAGTTTCCGGCGGGGAGCTGTTTTTT. Translated, it gives CAISESAVSGGELFF.